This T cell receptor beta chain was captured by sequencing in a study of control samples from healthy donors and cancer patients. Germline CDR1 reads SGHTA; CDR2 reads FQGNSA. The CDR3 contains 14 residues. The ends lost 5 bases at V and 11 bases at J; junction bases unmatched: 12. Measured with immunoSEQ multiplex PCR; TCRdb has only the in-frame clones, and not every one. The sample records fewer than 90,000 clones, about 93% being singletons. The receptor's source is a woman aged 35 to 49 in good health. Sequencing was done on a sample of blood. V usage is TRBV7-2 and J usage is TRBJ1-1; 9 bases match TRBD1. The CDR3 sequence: CASSHGGTGLGAFF. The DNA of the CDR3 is TGTGCCAGCAGCCATGGAGGGACAGGGCTTGGGGCTTTCTTT.